This T cell receptor (beta chain) was observed in a study of T cells in Graves' hyperthyroidism and ophthalmopathy. Regarding the study as a whole: The model made its ophthalmopathy prediction, and onset followed a median roughly six months later.

TCR beta CDR3 regions were amplified from RNA transcripts. In the first-round RT-PCR of the TCR CDR3, the HTBI primer set was used. TCRdb processed the multiplex PCR reads anew with MiXCR; each CDR3 protein has one entry. The sample consists of about 290,000 distinct CDR3 sequences, about 15% of them appearing once. Ophthalmopathy patients all had a Clinical Activity Score of at least 3, a NOSPECS grade of at least 4 and disease under 3 months old. Based on clinical symptoms, serum thyroxine and TRAb, thyroid ultrasound and orbital computed tomography, diagnoses were reached. A note on this clonotype: The antigen is not known.

The sample was blood. The sequence came from an older woman with Graves' ophthalmopathy.

Here the CDR3 DNA reads TGCAGCGCCTCTCCGGGACAGGGGAGGTCTGGGGCCAACGTCCTGACTTTC. Amino acids: CSASPGQGRSGANVLTF. The chain combines TRBV29-1 with TRBJ2-6; 10 bases match TRBD1. This CDR3 region has 17 residues. Trimming removed 7 bases from V and 1 base from J; junction bases left unmatched: 10. CDR1 SQVTM and CDR2 ANQGSEA come from the germline V gene. The full variable domain, rest sourced from reference TRBV29-1 and TRBJ2-6, is SAVISQKPSRDICQRGTSLTIQCQVDSQVTMMFWYRQQPGQSLTLIATANQGSEATYESGFVIDKFPISRPNLTFSTLTVSNMSPEDSSIYLCSASPGQGRSGANVLTFGAGSRLTVL.